A single T cell receptor beta chain is shown here with its context. In its sample, this clonotype was seen many times. Its antigen remains undetermined. Base quality data are lacking; no much larger clone is found one base away. Amplification of TCR beta CDR3 regions was carried out from RNA transcripts. The TCR CDR3 was subjected to a first round of RT-PCR using the HTBI primer set and the Qiagen OneStep RT-PCR kit. Libraries were constructed in a second round of multiplex PCR, after which size selection and purification were carried out. Libraries were sequenced paired-end with 100 bp reads on an Illumina HiSeq2000. Per the source publication's procedure: SOAPnuke was used to process the raw data, removing reads that contained adapters or uncalled bases, had a mean Phred below 15, or lacked an exact match to the constant primer or identifier. High-quality paired reads were merged with COPE v1.2.5, and unique nucleotide sequences were defined as clonotypes. MiTCR v1.1 was used to align clonotypes to the IMGT TRBV, TRBD and TRBJ reference segments. Analysis was restricted to V-J combinations with a frequency above 0.0001, which covered 98% to 99.2% of repertoires. A TCS score was defined as the ratio between F50 (clonal expansion) and ExV (chaos), using BLOSUM62-based TCRdist between CDR3 peptides within each V-J. Welch's t-statistics and random forest reduced around 520 V-J features to under 15, which were used in a naive Bayes classifier (R e1071). The public reads were reprocessed in TCRdb via fastp at Q25 and MiXCR, keeping in-frame beta chains. Rows merge per CDR3 protein into single entries with the most common DNA and genes. It is TCRdb's table, rather than the study itself, that gives the V and J calls and clone size. For this sample there are a few hundred thousand distinct CDR3 sequences; about a sixth appear just once. The ten most abundant clones make up around a quarter of the sample.

This sample was included in a study of T cells in Graves' hyperthyroidism and ophthalmopathy (dated by TCRdb to the late 2010s). With regard to the full study: Peripheral blood samples were taken at the time of initial diagnosis, prior to any treatment. TCR V-J signatures able to tell the groups apart were searched for in a discovery cohort of approximately 95 patients, of whom under 45 had Graves' ophthalmopathy and about 60 had stable Graves' hyperthyroidism. Prospective prediction of ophthalmopathy was tested in an independent validation cohort of fewer than 20 hyperthyroidism patients and some 17 patients who later progressed to ophthalmopathy. The roughly 91 discovery patients were randomly split 7:3 into training and test sets. In more than 5 Graves' hyperthyroidism patients, the study also compared T-cell repertoires from thyroid tissue with T-cell repertoires from blood. After blood sampling, hyperthyroidism patients were treated with methimazole at a starting dose of 30 mg daily, and ophthalmopathy patients were treated with high-dose intravenous methylprednisolone. According to the paper, TCR Vbeta CDR3 sequencing was carried out on about 140 peripheral blood samples, which came from over 40 ophthalmopathy, around 75 hyperthyroidism and roughly 17 progressor patients. Overall study outcomes, separate from this receptor: Most expanded thyroid clonotypes (frequency above 0.001) were also detected in blood, a finding suggesting that blood repertoires may reflect thyroid immune responses. In validation, the model predicted progression to ophthalmopathy a median of 6.5 months before onset, with 65% to 71% sensitivity and around 76% specificity. No statistical method was used to set the sample size in advance, and investigators knew the group allocation. Ophthalmopathy was separated from stable hyperthyroidism by a 13 V-J signature model, with approximately 90% sensitivity and about 81% specificity obtained in cross-validation and 80%/75% obtained in testing.

Hyperthyroidism patients were newly diagnosed, had a disease duration of under 2 months, and were aged 18 to 65 years. The study excluded patients with uncontrolled infections, other autoimmune diseases, pregnancy or lactation. Diagnoses relied on clinical symptoms, serum thyroxine and TRAb, thyroid ultrasound and orbital computed tomography. Blood from progressor patients was collected at the time of first diagnosis with hyperthyroidism, before any ophthalmopathy symptoms had appeared. PBMCs were separated from 8 to 10 ml of fresh peripheral blood using Ficoll-Paque density gradient centrifugation. Progressor patients were first diagnosed with Graves' hyperthyroidism and then developed ophthalmopathy during follow-up. Total RNA was extracted using Trizol reagent, and RNA quality was assessed on an Agilent 2100 Bioanalyzer. From its cysteine to its phenylalanine, the CDR3 spans 14 amino acids. Only the CDR3 portion is preserved as DNA: 42 bases, with reading frame beginning at the first base. Reading the germline V gene (reference sequence) gives CDR1 DFQATT and CDR2 SNEGSKA. After removal of 3 bases from V and 2 bases from J, the junction retains 4 bases not matched to a gene.

The receptor comes from a woman between 18 and 30 years old with Graves' hyperthyroidism that later progressed to Graves' ophthalmopathy. Sample: blood. Recombination joined TRBV20-1 with TRBJ2-1, and TRBD1 aligns with 7 junction nucleotides. The CDR3 region reads CSASWTGTYNEQFF. The bases read TGCAGTGCTAGCTGGACAGGAACCTACAATGAGCAGTTCTTC.